Shown below are 27 T cell receptor beta chains from a single sample sequenced in a study of T cells expressing NK-cell markers. TCRdb reprocessed the 5' RACE reads and stores each CDR3 protein as one record, lacking DNA. This sample contains 350,000 to 400,000 distinct CDR3 sequences. The specimen was blood T cells: a sorted CD56 or NKG2C T cell subset, CD4+ or CD8+ T cells, or bulk PBMC T cells (not recorded which). The source of these receptors is a woman between 50 and 59 years old in good health.

The genes are TRBV5-1 and TRBJ2-2; TCRdb proposes TRBD1, but this gene call is untestable without DNA. The CDR3 totals 16 residues. CDR1 is SGHRS, CDR2 YFSETQ, per germline. The CDR3 sequence is CASSLLGQTRTGELFF. Combining the CDR3 with reference TRBV5-1 and TRBJ2-2 gives the whole variable domain KAGVTQTPRYLIKTRGQQVTLSCSPISGHRSVSWYQQTPGQGLQFLFEYFSETQRNKGNFPGRFSGRQFSNSRSEMNVSTLELGDSALYLCASSLLGQTRTGELFFGEGSRLTVL.

CDR3 sequence reads: CASSEEGAAQYF. The chain couples TRBV9 to TRBJ2-5; with no DNA, the TCRdb D assignment of TRBD1 cannot be verified. The CDR3 is 12 amino acids. Germline V lookup: CDR1 SGDLS, CDR2 YYNGEE.

The gene calls are TRBV11-2 and TRBJ2-7; without DNA, the TCRdb call of TRBD2 cannot be checked. Germline V gene data show CDR1 as SGHAT and CDR2 as FQNNGV. The CDR3 extends over 14 amino acids. CDR3 sequence: CASSLNRLGYEQYF.

The genes are TRBV29-1 and TRBJ2-1; TCRdb designates TRBD1, a call that cannot be tested without DNA. Looked up from germline, CDR1 is SQVTM and CDR2 is ANQGSEA. The CDR3 runs 13 residues. CDR3 protein: CSHRTGGEDEQFF.

V is TRBV3-1 and J is TRBJ2-7; TCRdb lists TRBD2, though no DNA is available to test this call. Per the germline V gene, CDR1 is LGHDT and CDR2 is YNNKEL (reference sequence). The CDR3 has 17 residues. The CDR3 here is CASSHPPTSGTPYEQYF.

The rearrangement uses TRBV20-1 and TRBJ2-3; TCRdb's D call, TRBD1, is unchecked because there is no DNA. The germline CDR1 and CDR2 sequences are DFQATT and SNEGSKA (reference sequence). The CDR3 runs to 15 residues. CDR3 sequence reads: CSADVPGVGTDTQYF.

V gene TRBV21-1 combines with J gene TRBJ2-7; the D call of TRBD1 rests on TCRdb alone, since no DNA is present to check it. TRBV21-1 is marked as a pseudogene. This CDR3 is 16 amino acids long. This chain's CDR3 is CASSKLALTPYERQYF.

This chain joins TRBV5-1 and TRBJ2-7; TCRdb returns TRBD2, unconfirmable since there is no DNA. This CDR3 has 15 amino acids. CDR1 is SGHRS, CDR2 YFSETQ, per germline. CDR3 in amino acids: CASSLVGGPAYEQYF.

The rearrangement links TRBV10-3 to TRBJ2-6; TCRdb names TRBD1, which stays unverified in the absence of DNA. This CDR3 comprises 17 residues. In germline, CDR1 is ENHRY, CDR2 SYGVKD. CDR3 protein: CAISEGDIHSGANVLTF.

This chain connects TRBV5-6 to TRBJ2-2; lacking DNA, the TRBD1 call made by TCRdb goes unchecked. The CDR3 is 14 residues long. CDR1 is SGHDT and CDR2 is YYEEEE in the germline V gene. The CDR3 reads CASERQSYTGELFF.

The CDR3 region is CASSIVAGGSSFQFF. The rearrangement links TRBV19 to TRBJ2-1; lacking DNA, the TRBD1 call made by TCRdb goes unchecked. The CDR3 sequence is 15 residues long. The germline V gene encodes CDR1 LNHDA and CDR2 SQIVND (reference sequence).

The genes are TRBV25-1 and TRBJ2-5; TCRdb's assignment of TRBD1 cannot be checked, as there is no DNA. CDR3 length: 15 amino acids. Germline CDR1 is MGHDK and CDR2 is SYGVNS. The CDR3 reads CASSVNRGHQETQYF.

The chain has TRBV11-2 and TRBJ2-7; lacking DNA, the TRBD2 call made by TCRdb goes unchecked. The length of the CDR3 is 17 residues. Germline V gene sequence: CDR1 SGHAT, CDR2 FQNNGV. The CDR3 reads CASSLEKGSSGRYEQYF.

The chain carries TRBV20-1 and TRBJ2-3; TCRdb returns TRBD1, unconfirmable since there is no DNA. This CDR3 spans 15 amino acids. The germline CDR1 and CDR2 sequences are DFQATT and SNEGSKA (reference sequence). This CDR3 reads CSARDPGRGTDTQYF.

The chain links TRBV10-3 to TRBJ2-4; TCRdb proposes TRBD2, but this gene call is untestable without DNA. This CDR3 region has 13 residues. Looked up from germline, CDR1 is ENHRY and CDR2 is SYGVKD. This CDR3 reads CAIMEGAKNIQYF.

The V call is TRBV7-9, the J call TRBJ2-5; without DNA, the TCRdb call of TRBD1 cannot be checked. The CDR3 runs 16 residues. Germline V gives CDR1 SEHNR, CDR2 FQNEAQ (reference sequence). CDR3 protein: CASSLDSFGAQETQYF.

This sequence joins TRBV12-3 or TRBV12-4 and TRBJ1-1; the D call of TRBD1 rests on TCRdb alone, since no DNA is present to check it. The CDR3 totals 12 residues. The CDR3 sequence: CASSLFHRSVFF.

The chain links TRBV12-3 or TRBV12-4 to TRBJ1-2; TCRdb calls TRBD1, which cannot be checked without DNA. The CDR3 totals 13 residues. CDR3 amino acids: CASSFGTPYGYTF.

The rearrangement uses TRBV15 and TRBJ2-3; without DNA, the TCRdb call of TRBD1 cannot be checked. CDR1 LNHNV and CDR2 YYDKDF come from the germline V gene (reference sequence). The CDR3 runs 13 residues. The CDR3 protein is CATLGGDTDTQYF.

The chain uses TRBV6-6 and TRBJ2-2; TCRdb reports TRBD2, a call that lacks DNA to check it against. This CDR3 contains 17 residues. Germline V gives CDR1 MNHNY, CDR2 SVGAGI (reference sequence). CDR3 amino acids: CASSYPGLADRSGELFF.

This chain links TRBV9 with TRBJ2-3; there is no DNA to check the TCRdb D call of TRBD2. CDR1 and CDR2 (germline): SGDLS, YYNGEE. The CDR3 extends over 15 amino acids. The CDR3 loop reads CASSVGLAGADTQYF.

The chain's CDR3 is CASRQGQPPNTGELFF. This chain links TRBV6-6 with TRBJ2-2; TCRdb selects TRBD1, and the lack of DNA leaves this call unchecked. This CDR3 spans 16 amino acids. CDR1 and CDR2 (germline): MNHNY, SVGAGI (reference sequence).

The V gene is TRBV7-2, the J gene TRBJ2-1. The CDR3 runs to 14 residues. Germline V gene lookup returns CDR1 SGHTA and CDR2 FQGNSA. The CDR3: CASSPYGEANEQFF.

The chain couples TRBV5-1 to TRBJ2-1; there is no DNA to check the TCRdb D call of TRBD2. In germline, CDR1 is SGHRS, CDR2 YFSETQ. The CDR3 runs to 13 residues. CDR3: CASSPGTSDEQFF.

The V and J genes are TRBV6-6 and TRBJ2-1; the TCRdb call, TRBD1, lacks DNA for checking. Germline V gene data show CDR1 as MNHNY and CDR2 as SVGAGI (reference sequence). The length of the CDR3 is 16 residues. The CDR3 sequence is CASSASPRENYNEQFF.

The rearrangement joins TRBV6-1 to TRBJ1-1; the D gene TCRdb calls, TRBD1, cannot be checked with no DNA. CDR3 size: 17 residues. Germline loops: CDR1 MNHNS, CDR2 SASEGT. The CDR3 loop is CASSALGRTGSSTEAFF.

J is TRBJ2-1 and V is TRBV6-5; TCRdb returns TRBD2, unconfirmable since there is no DNA. The germline CDR1 and CDR2 sequences are MNHEY and SVGAGI. CDR3 length: 13 amino acids. CDR3 protein: CASRREGYNEQFF.